This passage covers 3 T cell receptor beta chains from one sample sequenced in a study of CD8 T cells in Susac syndrome. The RNA, about 0.45 to 1 ug, was put through reverse transcription using random hexamers. TCRdb re-called the immunoSEQ multiplex PCR reads with MiXCR, one entry per CDR3 protein. The profile shows 200,000 or so distinct CDR3 sequences, about 93% of them singletons. Sequencing was performed on CD8+ T cells from PBMCs. These TCRs come from a human donor with multiple sclerosis.

This chain uses TRBV19 with TRBJ2-2; 10 bases are shared with TRBD2. CDR1 LNHDA and CDR2 SQIVND come from the germline V gene (reference sequence). CDR3 length: 15 residues. The junction had 6 bases not matched to a gene; V was cut back by 3 bases and J by 8 bases. The CDR3 loop is CASSIGSGRTGELFF. The CDR3 DNA sequence: TGTGCCAGTAGTATTGGTAGCGGGAGGACGGGGGAGCTGTTTTTT. The entire variable domain, with the rest obtained from reference TRBV19 and TRBJ2-2, is as follows: DGGITQSPKYLFRKEGQNVTLSCEQNLNHDAMYWYRQDPGQGLRLIYYSQIVNDFQKGDIAEGYSVSREKKESFPLTVTSAQKNPTAFYLCASSIGSGRTGELFFGEGSRLTVL.

J is TRBJ1-4 and V is TRBV4-1, with TRBD1 as a possible D gene (5 bases). Germline V CDR1 and CDR2: MGHRA, YSYEKL. The V end was cut by 4 bases, the J end by 5 bases, with 8 bases between. The CDR3 spans 13 residues. CDR3 DNA sequence: TGCGCCAGCAGCCGGACATTAAATGAAAAACTGTTTTTT. It encodes CASSRTLNEKLFF.

The chain employs TRBV4-1 and TRBJ1-1; D unclear. The CDR3 is 14 residues long. Germline lookup yields CDR1 MGHRA and CDR2 YSYEKL. Trimming removed 1 base at V and 1 base at J, with 7 bases between. CDR3 nucleotides: TGCGCCAGCAGCCAAGGTGCCCCGAACACTGAAGCTTTCTTT. Translated: CASSQGAPNTEAFF.